The rows below give T cell receptor beta chains drawn from one sample of a study of cytomegalovirus exposure and HLA in healthy donors. Some clones are missing from TCRdb's copy, which holds only in-frame ones; the method was immunoSEQ multiplex PCR. The repertoire holds about 97,000 clones, with roughly four fifths as singletons. The sample was PBMCs. The receptors originated from a man in his forties or fifties in good health and CMV-seronegative. Each CDR3 is given with its conserved first and last residue. A D gene is named only where the DNA matches it firmly. The size entry is marked missing in some rows and otherwise reads once, few, many or a size class.

j_call d_call v_call clone_size cdr3_nt cdr3_aa
TRBJ2-4 TRBD1 TRBV28 - TGTGCCAGCAGTTTGGGACAGGCAAGCTTAAACATTCAGTACTTC CASSLGQASLNIQYF
TRBJ1-1 TRBD1 TRBV7-8 - TGTGCCAGCATCCTCCAGGGACAGATGAACACTGAAGCTTTCTTT CASILQGQMNTEAFF
TRBJ1-2 - TRBV10-2 - TGCGCCAGCAGTTATGGACACGACCATGGCTACACCTTC CASSYGHDHGYTF
TRBJ1-2 - TRBV30 - TGTGCCCAGACATCAGGGGTCTATGGCTACACCTTC CAQTSGVYGYTF
TRBJ1-1 - TRBV7-9 - TGTGCCAGCACCCGTACCCCGACAGGTTTGAACACTGAAGCTTTCTTT CASTRTPTGLNTEAFF
TRBJ2-1 - TRBV5-1 - TGCGCCAGCAGCTGGAAGGCGGGGTCAACCTACAATGAGCAGTTCTTC CASSWKAGSTYNEQFF
TRBJ1-1 TRBD1 TRBV5-1 - TGCGCCAGCGGGACAGGGGGAATGAACACTGAAGCTTTCTTT CASGTGGMNTEAFF
TRBJ2-7 TRBD2 TRBV11-2 - TGTGCCAGCAGCTTAGAAATGGGAGGGGACGGCTACGAGCAGTACTTC CASSLEMGGDGYEQYF
TRBJ2-7 TRBD1 TRBV5-1 - TGCGCCAGCAGCCAGACGGGACAGAATACCTACGAGCAGTACTTC CASSQTGQNTYEQYF
TRBJ1-1 - TRBV9 - TGTGCCAGCAGCGTAGGAGGGATCAACACTGAAGCTTTCTTT CASSVGGINTEAFF
TRBJ2-5 TRBD2 TRBV28 - TGTGCCAGTTCAGCGGGGGATCAAGAGACCCAGTACTTC CASSAGDQETQYF
TRBJ2-7 TRBD1 TRBV5-4 - TGTGCCAGCAGCGGGCCGGGACAGGGATACGAGCAGTACTTC CASSGPGQGYEQYF
TRBJ1-2 TRBD1 TRBV5-1 - TGCGCCAGCAGCACGGGACAGGGAGATGGCTACACCTTC CASSTGQGDGYTF
TRBJ1-4 TRBD1 TRBV30 - TGTGCCTGGACCTTGGGACAGGGGGCCGAAAAACTGTTTTTT CAWTLGQGAEKLFF
TRBJ2-3 - TRBV6-5 once TGTGCCAGCAGTCCCACAATAACAGATACGCAGTATTTT CASSPTITDTQYF
TRBJ2-1 - TRBV5-6 - TGTGCCAGCAGCTTGGCGGACAGGCAGTTCTTC CASSLADRQFF
TRBJ2-1 - TRBV19 - TGTGCCAGTAGACAGGGTTCGAAATCCTACAATGAGCAGTTCTTC CASRQGSKSYNEQFF
TRBJ2-5 TRBD1 TRBV5-6 - TGTGCCAGCAGCTTGGGGACAGGGTATGGAGAGACCCAGTACTTC CASSLGTGYGETQYF
TRBJ2-7 - TRBV11-2 - TGTGCCAGCAGTCCGGTAAGAGGGATCGAGCAGTACTTC CASSPVRGIEQYF
TRBJ2-1 - TRBV5-1 - TGCGCCAGCAGCTTGGCCGGGTCGCACAATGAGCAGTTCTTC CASSLAGSHNEQFF
TRBJ2-5 TRBD1 TRBV13 - TGTGCCAGCAGCTTCACCCCTACAGGGGGGGAGACCCAGTACTTC CASSFTPTGGETQYF
TRBJ1-5 - TRBV2 - TGTGCCAGCAACGGCTGGAGTAGCAATCAGCCCCAGCATTTT CASNGWSSNQPQHF
TRBJ2-3 - TRBV7-3 once TGTGCCAGCAGCTTAGATGGGGGGGATACGCAGTATTTT CASSLDGGDTQYF
TRBJ2-7 - TRBV29-1 - TGCAGCGTCCCCGCGATAGTCTACGAGCAGTACTTC CSVPAIVYEQYF
TRBJ2-5 - TRBV7-8 - TGTGCCAGCAGCCACGCGGCCACAGGGACCCGGGCCCAGTACTTC CASSHAATGTRAQYF
TRBJ1-1 - TRBV14 - TGTGCCAGCAGCTCCTGGGGGGGAGGCGCTGAAGCTTTCTTT CASSSWGGGAEAFF
TRBJ2-7 TRBD2 TRBV29-1 - TGCAGCGCTAATCAACTAGCGGGAGTTACCTACGAGCAGTACTTC CSANQLAGVTYEQYF
TRBJ2-1 - TRBV10-2 once TGCGCCAGCAGTGAGAGGACTCTGCAGTTCTTC CASSERTLQFF
TRBJ2-3 TRBD2 TRBV11-2 - TGTGCCAGCAGCTTCCTAGCGGGGACTAGCACAGATACGCAGTATTTT CASSFLAGTSTDTQYF
TRBJ1-1 - TRBV7-2 - TGTGCCAGCAGCTTCCAGGGCCCCACTGAAGCTTTCTTT CASSFQGPTEAFF
TRBJ1-2 TRBD1 TRBV9 - TGTGCCAGCAGCGTAGTGGCAGGGGGCCTGGACTATGGCTACACCTTC CASSVVAGGLDYGYTF
TRBJ1-6 - TRBV5-1 few TGCGCCAGCAGCGACGGACTCTCCAGTAATTCACCCCTCCACTTT CASSDGLSSNSPLHF
TRBJ1-5 TRBD1 TRBV19 few TGTGCCAGTAGTTCCGCCGGGACAGGGGGCTTTGGCAATCAGCCCCAGCATTTT CASSSAGTGGFGNQPQHF
TRBJ1-4 - TRBV27 - TGTGCCAGCAGTTTACGACAGCCATTCGGAAAACTGTTTTTT CASSLRQPFGKLFF
TRBJ1-5 - TRBV27 - TGTGCCAGCTTACCAGGGTATAAGGTGTTCGGCAATCAGCCCCAGCATTTT CASLPGYKVFGNQPQHF
TRBJ1-1 - TRBV29-1 - TGCAGCGTTGGAGTTACTGAAGCTTTCTTT CSVGVTEAFF
TRBJ2-1 TRBD2 TRBV7-9 - TGTGCCAGCAGCTTGCTAGCGGGAGGCAATGAGCAGTTCTTC CASSLLAGGNEQFF
TRBJ2-7 TRBD2 TRBV7-2 - TGTGCCAGCAGTCAAAAGCGGGAGATAGGCGAGCAGTACTTC CASSQKREIGEQYF
TRBJ2-7 TRBD1 TRBV12-5 - TGTGCTAGTGGTCCAGATCAATCCGGGACAGGGTCCTACGAGCAGTACTTC CASGPDQSGTGSYEQYF
TRBJ1-1 TRBD1 TRBV7-6 few TGTGCCAGCAGCCAGGGACAGGCAAACACTGAAGCTTTCTTT CASSQGQANTEAFF
TRBJ2-7 TRBD1 TRBV6-9 few TGTGCCAGCAGATTTTGGGACAGGAGCTCCTACGAGCAGTACTTC CASRFWDRSSYEQYF
TRBJ2-6 TRBD1 TRBV19 - TGTGCCAGTAGTATTCCGGGACAGGGTTCTGGGGCCAACGTCCTGACTTTC CASSIPGQGSGANVLTF
TRBJ1-3 - TRBV19 - TGTGCCAGTAGTATCAGGGATGGTGGAAACACCATATATTTT CASSIRDGGNTIYF
TRBJ1-1 - TRBV7-3 once TGTGCCAGCAGCCGGACAGTGAACACTGAAGCTTTCTTT CASSRTVNTEAFF
TRBJ2-6 - TRBV10-2 - TGCGCCAGCAGTCCTTTGACTACGGGGGCCAACGTCCTGACTTTC CASSPLTTGANVLTF
TRBJ2-1 - TRBV4-2 - TGTGCCAGCAGCCCAGAGGGGAGGTCCCACAATGAGCAGTTCTTC CASSPEGRSHNEQFF
TRBJ2-7 - TRBV6-5 - TGTGCCAGCAGTTACTCGAGGGGGAACTCCTACGAGCAGTACTTC CASSYSRGNSYEQYF
TRBJ1-5 - TRBV10-3 - TGTGCCATCAGTGCAGGGGATAGCAATCAGCCCCAGCATTTT CAISAGDSNQPQHF
TRBJ2-2 TRBD2 TRBV5-5 - TGTGCCAGCAGCCCTAGCGGGGGGCACACCGGGGAGCTGTTTTTT CASSPSGGHTGELFF
TRBJ1-1 TRBD1 TRBV19 - TGTGCCAGTAGTCCCGACAGGGGAGGCAATGAAGCTTTCTTT CASSPDRGGNEAFF
TRBJ2-3 - TRBV7-9 - TGTGCCAGCAGCCCACGAGGGAGTGCGGTTAGCACAGATACGCAGTATTTT CASSPRGSAVSTDTQYF
TRBJ1-2 - TRBV27 - TGTGCCAGCAGTTCCCTTCGGGGAACCTATGGCTACACCTTC CASSSLRGTYGYTF
TRBJ2-7 - TRBV6-1 - TGTGCCAGCAGTGCCCGGACATCCCCGAATACTGGGGAGCAGTACTTC CASSARTSPNTGEQYF